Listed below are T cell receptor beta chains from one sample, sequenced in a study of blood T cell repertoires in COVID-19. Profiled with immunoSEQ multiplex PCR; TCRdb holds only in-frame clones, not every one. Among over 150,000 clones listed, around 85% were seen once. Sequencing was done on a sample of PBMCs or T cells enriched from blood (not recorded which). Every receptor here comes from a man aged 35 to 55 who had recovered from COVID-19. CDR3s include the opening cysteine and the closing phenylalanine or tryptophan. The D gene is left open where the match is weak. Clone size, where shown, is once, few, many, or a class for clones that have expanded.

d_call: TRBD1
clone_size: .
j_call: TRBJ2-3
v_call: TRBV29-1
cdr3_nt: TGCAGCGTTCACAGGGGGAACACAGATACGCAGTATTTT
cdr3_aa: CSVHRGNTDTQYF

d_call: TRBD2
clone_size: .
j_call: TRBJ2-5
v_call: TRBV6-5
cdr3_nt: TGTGCCAGCAGATCTAGCGGGAGTCCCGAAGAGACCCAGTACTTC
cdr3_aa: CASRSSGSPEETQYF

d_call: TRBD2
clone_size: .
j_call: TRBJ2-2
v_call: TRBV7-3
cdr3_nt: TGTGCCAGCAGCTCTAGCGGGGGGGCCGCCGGGGAGCTGTTTTTT
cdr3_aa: CASSSSGGAAGELFF

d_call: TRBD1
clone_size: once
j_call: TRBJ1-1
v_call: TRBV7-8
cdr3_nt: TGTGCCAGCAGCGCCCGACAGGGGCTCACTGAAGCTTTCTTT
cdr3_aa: CASSARQGLTEAFF

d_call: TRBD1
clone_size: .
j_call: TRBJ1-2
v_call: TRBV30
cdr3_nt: TGTGCCTCCTCCGGGACAGGGAGATTCTATGGCTACACCTTC
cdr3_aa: CASSGTGRFYGYTF

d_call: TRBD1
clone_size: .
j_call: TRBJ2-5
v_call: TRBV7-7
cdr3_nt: TGTGCTAGCAGTCATGGGACAGACCTCCAAGAGACCCAGTACTTC
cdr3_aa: CASSHGTDLQETQYF

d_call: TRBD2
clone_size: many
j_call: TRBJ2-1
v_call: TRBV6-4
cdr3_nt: TGTGCCAGCAGTGACGGACTAGCGGGCAATGAGCAGTTCTTC
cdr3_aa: CASSDGLAGNEQFF

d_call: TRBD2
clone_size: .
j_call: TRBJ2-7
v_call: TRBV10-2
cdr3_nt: TGCGCCAGCAGTGAAGCGGGAGGGTCCTACGAGCAGTACTTC
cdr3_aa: CASSEAGGSYEQYF

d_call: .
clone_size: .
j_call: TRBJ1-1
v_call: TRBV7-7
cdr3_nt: TGTGCTAGCAGCTTACAGTGGAACACTGAAGCTTTCTTT
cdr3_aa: CASSLQWNTEAFF

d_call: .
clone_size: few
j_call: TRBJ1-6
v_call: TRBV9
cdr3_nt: TGTGCCAGCAGCCCCAGTCCCGACACCGGGGGTTCACCCCTCCACTTT
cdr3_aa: CASSPSPDTGGSPLHF

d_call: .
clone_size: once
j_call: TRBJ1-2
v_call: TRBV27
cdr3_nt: TGTGCCAGCAGTTCGGCGCCTAGCTATGGCTACACCTTC
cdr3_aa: CASSSAPSYGYTF

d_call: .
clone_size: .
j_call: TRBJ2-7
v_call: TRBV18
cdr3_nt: TGTGCCAGCTCACGTGACAGAGACTACGAGCAGTACTTC
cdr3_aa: CASSRDRDYEQYF

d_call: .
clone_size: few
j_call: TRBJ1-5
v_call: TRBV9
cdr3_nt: TGTGCCAGCAGCGTAGCCCCGGGGTGGAATCAGCCCCAGCATTTT
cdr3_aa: CASSVAPGWNQPQHF

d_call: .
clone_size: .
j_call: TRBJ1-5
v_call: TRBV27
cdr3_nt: TGTGCCAGCAGAACCCTGGCGGCACCGGTTCAGCCCCAGCATTTT
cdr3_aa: CASRTLAAPVQPQHF

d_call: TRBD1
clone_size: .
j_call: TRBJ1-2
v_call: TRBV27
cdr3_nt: TGTGCCAGCAGTTCGGACAGGGTCGGTGGCTACACCTTC
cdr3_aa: CASSSDRVGGYTF

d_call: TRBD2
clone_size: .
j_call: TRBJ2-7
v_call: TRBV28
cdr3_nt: TGTGCCAGCAGTTTGGGGGGGATCTACGAGCAGTACTTC
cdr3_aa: CASSLGGIYEQYF

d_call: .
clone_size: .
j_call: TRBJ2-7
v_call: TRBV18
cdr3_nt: TGTGCCAGCTCACCCTTGTCCAGGGATAACGAGCAGTACTTC
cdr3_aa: CASSPLSRDNEQYF

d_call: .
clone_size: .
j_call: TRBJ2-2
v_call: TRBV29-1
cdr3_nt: TGCAGCGTTGACACCGGGGAAATAGGATCCGGGGAGCTGTTTTTT
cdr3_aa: CSVDTGEIGSGELFF

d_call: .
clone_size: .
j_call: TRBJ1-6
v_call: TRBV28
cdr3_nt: TGTGCCAGCAGTTTAATGGGGGGATCACCCCTCCACTTT
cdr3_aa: CASSLMGGSPLHF

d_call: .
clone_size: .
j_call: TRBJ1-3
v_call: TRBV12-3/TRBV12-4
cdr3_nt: TGTGCCAGCAGCCAAAACCGGGGAAACACCATATATTTT
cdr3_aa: CASSQNRGNTIYF

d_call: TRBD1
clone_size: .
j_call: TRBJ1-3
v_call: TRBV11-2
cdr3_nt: TGTGCCAGCAGACACGGACAGGGGAGGTCTGGAAACACCATATATTTT
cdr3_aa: CASRHGQGRSGNTIYF

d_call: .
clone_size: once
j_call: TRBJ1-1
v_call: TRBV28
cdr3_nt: TGTGCCAGCAGTGCCTCCAGGGTGACTGAAGCTTTCTTT
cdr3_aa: CASSASRVTEAFF

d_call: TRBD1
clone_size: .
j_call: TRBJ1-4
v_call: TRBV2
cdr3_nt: TGTGCCAGCAGTGAGTGGGGACAGGGTCTTTACGAACTGTTTTTT
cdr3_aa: CASSEWGQGLYELFF

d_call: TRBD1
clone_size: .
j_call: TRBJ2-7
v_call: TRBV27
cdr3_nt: TGTGCCAGCAAGGGGGCGGCAAGCTCCTACGAGCAGTACTTC
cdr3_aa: CASKGAASSYEQYF

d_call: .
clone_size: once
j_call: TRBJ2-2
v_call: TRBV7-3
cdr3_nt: TGTGCCAGCAGCTCCAACGGACTACTAGCGAACACCGGGGAGCTGTTTTTT
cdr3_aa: CASSSNGLLANTGELFF

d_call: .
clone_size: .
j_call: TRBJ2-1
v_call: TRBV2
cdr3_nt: TGTGCCAGCAGCAGGGAGCGGGACAATGAGCAGTTCTTC
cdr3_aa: CASSRERDNEQFF

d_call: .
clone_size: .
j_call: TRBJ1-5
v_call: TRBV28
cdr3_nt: TGTGCCAGCAGTTTATCAGGGCCTCAGCCCCAGCATTTT
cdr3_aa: CASSLSGPQPQHF

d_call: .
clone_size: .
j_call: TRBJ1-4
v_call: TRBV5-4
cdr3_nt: TGTGCCAGCAGCTTGGGGCAGGGGAATGAAAAACTGTTTTTT
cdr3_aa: CASSLGQGNEKLFF

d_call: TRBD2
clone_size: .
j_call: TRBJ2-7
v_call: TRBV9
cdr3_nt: TGTGCCAGCAGCACCAGCGGGGGGGCCTGGGAGCAGTACTTC
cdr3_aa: CASSTSGGAWEQYF

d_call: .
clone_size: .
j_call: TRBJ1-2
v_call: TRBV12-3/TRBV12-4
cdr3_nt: TGTGCCAGCAGTTTACGGGTTTTCTATGGCTACACCTTC
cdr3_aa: CASSLRVFYGYTF

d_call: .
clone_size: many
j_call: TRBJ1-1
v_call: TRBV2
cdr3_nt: TGTGCCAGCAGACAGGGTCGGTACACTGAAGCTTTCTTT
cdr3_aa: CASRQGRYTEAFF

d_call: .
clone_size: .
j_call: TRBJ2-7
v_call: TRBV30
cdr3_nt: TGTGCCTGGAGTGTGGGGGGGCCCTACGAGCAGTACTTC
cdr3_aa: CAWSVGGPYEQYF